This is a list of T cell receptor beta chains from one sample in a study of cytomegalovirus exposure and HLA in healthy donors. TCRdb's table, derived via immunoSEQ multiplex PCR, lists solely in-frame clones and lacks some. This table holds 200,000 to 300,000 clones, roughly 80% found once. Sequenced sample: PBMCs. The origin of the receptors is a woman in her forties in good health and CMV-seropositive. Each CDR3 is given with its conserved first and last residue. Each record gives: CDR3 protein, CDR3 DNA, clone size, CDR3 length, D gene, V gene, J gene. The D gene is left open where the match is weak. Clone size is not always given. Where it is, it says once, few, many or a class for expanded clones.

CASSQNGGVAAEQYF	TGTGCCAGTAGTCAAAACGGGGGGGTTGCGGCCGAGCAGTACTTC	-	15	TRBD2	TRBV19	TRBJ2-7
CASSLTTFPYEQYF	TGTGCCAGCAGCCTGACTACCTTTCCCTACGAGCAGTACTTC	-	14	-	TRBV9	TRBJ2-7
CAWRTGQYNSPLHF	TGTGCCTGGAGAACGGGACAGTATAATTCACCCCTCCACTTT	-	14	TRBD1	TRBV30	TRBJ1-6
CASSLVGSQAPLHF	TGTGCCAGCAGCTTAGTAGGGAGTCAAGCACCCCTCCACTTT	-	14	-	TRBV7-9	TRBJ1-6
CASSPRPTGAYEQYF	TGTGCCAGCAGCCCCCGGCCGACCGGAGCCTACGAGCAGTACTTC	-	15	-	TRBV11-2	TRBJ2-7
CASTRQGANQPQHF	TGTGCCAGCACCCGACAGGGGGCTAATCAGCCCCAGCATTTT	-	14	TRBD1	TRBV6-6	TRBJ1-5
CASSLDERRASGRAGELFF	TGTGCCAGCAGCTTAGATGAACGGCGAGCTAGCGGGAGGGCCGGGGAGCTGTTTTTT	once	19	TRBD2	TRBV11-3	TRBJ2-2
CASSSPGHVGTEAFF	TGTGCCAGTAGTTCCCCCGGACATGTGGGCACTGAAGCTTTCTTT	-	15	-	TRBV19	TRBJ1-1
CASGPTGKGSNEQFF	TGTGCCAGCGGTCCAACCGGGAAAGGTAGCAATGAGCAGTTCTTC	few	15	-	TRBV5-4	TRBJ2-1
CASSIGAAITEAFF	TGTGCCAGTAGTATAGGGGCTGCTATCACTGAAGCTTTCTTT	-	14	-	TRBV19	TRBJ1-1
CASSLWRSGSTDTQYF	TGTGCCAGCAGTTTATGGCGGTCCGGTAGCACAGATACGCAGTATTTT	-	16	-	TRBV28	TRBJ2-3
CASSQDEGGRVTQYF	TGCGCCAGCAGCCAAGATGAAGGAGGTAGGGTGACCCAGTACTTC	-	15	-	TRBV4-1	TRBJ2-5
CASGLAGGHDEQFF	TGCGCCAGCGGCTTGGCGGGAGGGCATGATGAGCAGTTCTTC	-	14	TRBD2	TRBV10-1	TRBJ2-1
CASSLSPGGVDNEQFF	TGTGCCAGCAGCTTATCGCCGGGAGGGGTCGACAATGAGCAGTTCTTC	-	16	TRBD2	TRBV7-3	TRBJ2-1
CASSLEDRVTDYGYTF	TGCGCCAGCAGCTTGGAGGACAGAGTTACTGACTATGGCTACACCTTC	-	16	-	TRBV5-1	TRBJ1-2
CASSLVGLDQETQYF	TGCGCCAGCAGCTTGGTTGGACTAGACCAAGAGACCCAGTACTTC	-	15	TRBD2	TRBV5-1	TRBJ2-5
CASGLTLQGYPEAFF	TGTGCTAGTGGTTTGACCCTACAGGGGTACCCTGAAGCTTTCTTT	-	15	TRBD1	TRBV12-5	TRBJ1-1
CASSPSGGFNSPLHF	TGTGCCAGCAGCCCCAGCGGGGGTTTTAATTCACCCCTCCACTTT	-	15	-	TRBV7-9	TRBJ1-6
CASISRLAGKTGFF	TGTGCCAGCATCTCTAGACTAGCGGGAAAAACCGGGTTCTTC	-	14	TRBD2	TRBV2	TRBJ2-1
CASSGRTDMNTEAFF	TGTGCCAGCAGCGGCCGGACGGACATGAACACTGAAGCTTTCTTT	-	15	-	TRBV6-6	TRBJ1-1
CASSIAGRGFYEQYF	TGTGCCAGTAGTATAGCTGGCAGGGGGTTTTACGAGCAGTACTTC	once	15	TRBD1	TRBV19	TRBJ2-7
CASRRTSGGSGEQYF	TGTGCCAGCAGACGGACTAGCGGGGGGTCGGGGGAGCAGTACTTC	-	15	TRBD2	TRBV7-2	TRBJ2-7
CASSEGTGGSPLHF	TGTGCCAGCAGTGAAGGGACAGGGGGTTCACCCCTCCACTTT	-	14	TRBD1	TRBV6-1	TRBJ1-6
CAISGDRVHGYTF	TGTGCCATCAGTGGGGACAGGGTCCATGGCTACACCTTC	-	13	TRBD1	TRBV10-3	TRBJ1-2
CASSNSAQGGTIYF	TGTGCCAGCAGCAACAGTGCCCAGGGAGGCACCATATATTTT	-	14	-	TRBV5-6	TRBJ1-3
CASSPGQGAAEAFF	TGTGCCAGCTCACCCGGACAGGGGGCTGCTGAAGCTTTCTTT	-	14	TRBD1	TRBV18	TRBJ1-1
CASSARHSTHEQYF	TGTGCCAGCAGCGCGAGACATTCTACCCACGAGCAGTACTTC	-	14	-	TRBV2	TRBJ2-7
CASSPPGLAGVETQYF	TGTGCCAGCTCACCACCGGGACTAGCGGGAGTAGAGACCCAGTACTTC	-	16	TRBD2	TRBV18	TRBJ2-5
CASSLMNTGELFF	TGTGCCAGCAGCCTCATGAACACCGGGGAGCTGTTTTTT	once	13	-	TRBV14	TRBJ2-2
CASSPQGWHEQFF	TGTGCCAGCAGCCCACAGGGGTGGCATGAGCAGTTCTTC	-	13	TRBD1	TRBV2	TRBJ2-1
CASSFGLAYNEQFF	TGTGCCAGCAGCTTCGGACTAGCGTACAATGAGCAGTTCTTC	-	14	TRBD2	TRBV7-6	TRBJ2-1
CASSRRTGSSYNEQFF	TGTGCCAGCAGCCGTAGGACAGGGAGCTCCTACAATGAGCAGTTCTTC	once	16	TRBD1	TRBV14	TRBJ2-1
CASSAGGIMNTEAFF	TGTGCCAGCAGCGCGGGGGGAATTATGAACACTGAAGCTTTCTTT	-	15	-	TRBV9	TRBJ1-1
CASSPGQGYNEQFF	TGTGCCAGCAGTCCGGGACAGGGGTACAATGAGCAGTTCTTC	-	14	TRBD1	TRBV5-4	TRBJ2-1
CASSLAGQNGELFF	TGTGCCAGCAGCTTAGCGGGACAGAACGGGGAGCTGTTTTTT	-	14	TRBD1	TRBV7-9	TRBJ2-2
CASSTLYGYTF	TGTGCCAGTAGTACCCTCTATGGCTACACCTTC	-	11	-	TRBV19	TRBJ1-2
CASSSPGSGNTEAFF	TGTGCCAGCAGTTCACCGGGTTCGGGGAACACTGAAGCTTTCTTT	-	15	-	TRBV6-5	TRBJ1-1
CASGLSGIYNEQFF	TGTGCCAGCGGACTTAGCGGGATTTACAATGAGCAGTTCTTC	-	14	TRBD2	TRBV11-3	TRBJ2-1
CASSLVVRAGYEQYF	TGTGCCAGCAGCTTAGTTGTCAGGGCCGGGTACGAGCAGTACTTC	-	15	-	TRBV11-2	TRBJ2-7
CASSRSGGRYNEQFF	TGTGCCAGCAGCCGAAGCGGGGGGCGATACAATGAGCAGTTCTTC	-	15	TRBD2	TRBV6-6	TRBJ2-1
CASSLAAREETQYF	TGTGCCAGCAGCTTGGCCGCCAGGGAAGAGACCCAGTACTTC	once	14	-	TRBV5-4	TRBJ2-5
CAAAGIYGYTF	TGTGCCGCGGCCGGAATCTATGGCTACACCTTC	-	11	-	TRBV28	TRBJ1-2
CASSFTRDQETQYF	TGTGCCAGCAGCTTCACCCGGGATCAAGAGACCCAGTACTTC	-	14	-	TRBV7-2	TRBJ2-5
CASSPSSNRDSNQPQHF	TGTGCCAGCAGCCCTTCATCAAACAGGGATAGCAATCAGCCCCAGCATTTT	-	17	-	TRBV7-2	TRBJ1-5
CASSQRQGAGNTEAFF	TGCGCCAGCAGCCAGAGACAGGGGGCCGGGAACACTGAAGCTTTCTTT	few	16	TRBD1	TRBV4-3	TRBJ1-1